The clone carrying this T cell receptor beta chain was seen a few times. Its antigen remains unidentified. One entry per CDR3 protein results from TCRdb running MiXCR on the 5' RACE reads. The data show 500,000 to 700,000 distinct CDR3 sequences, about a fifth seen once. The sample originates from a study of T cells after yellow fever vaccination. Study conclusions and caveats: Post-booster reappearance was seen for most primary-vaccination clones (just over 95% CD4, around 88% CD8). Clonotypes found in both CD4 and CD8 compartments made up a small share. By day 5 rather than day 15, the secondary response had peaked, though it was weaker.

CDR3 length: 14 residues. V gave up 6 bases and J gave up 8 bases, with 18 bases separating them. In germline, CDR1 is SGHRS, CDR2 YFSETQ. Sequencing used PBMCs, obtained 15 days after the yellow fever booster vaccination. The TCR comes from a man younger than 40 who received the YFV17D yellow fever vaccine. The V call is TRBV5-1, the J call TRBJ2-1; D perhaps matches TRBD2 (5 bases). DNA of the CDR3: TGCGCCAGCACGGGCGGTAGCGCTACCGATGAGCAGTTCTTC. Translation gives CASTGGSATDEQFF.